Only a few counts were recorded for the clone carrying this TCR beta chain. No infections or other immune events were documented during collection. This record belongs to a study of identifying expanded T cells in peripheral blood. TCRdb's copy holds only in-frame clones and misses some; the assay was immunoSEQ multiplex PCR. The sample lists 75,000 to 90,000 clones, roughly 90% seen once, with about 7% in the top ten. V shed 4 bases and J 0 bases; nucleotides not matched to a gene: 8. Per germline, CDR1 SGHRS and CDR2 YFSETQ. The CDR3 covers 16 residues. Sequenced material: blood. The chain links TRBV5-1 to TRBJ2-7, with 9 nucleotides matching TRBD2. The TCR was taken from a person aged 18 to 70 in good health. CDR3 region: CASSLNSGGTSYEQYF. For the CDR3, the DNA is TGCGCCAGCAGCCTAAATAGCGGGGGTACCTCCTACGAGCAGTACTTC.